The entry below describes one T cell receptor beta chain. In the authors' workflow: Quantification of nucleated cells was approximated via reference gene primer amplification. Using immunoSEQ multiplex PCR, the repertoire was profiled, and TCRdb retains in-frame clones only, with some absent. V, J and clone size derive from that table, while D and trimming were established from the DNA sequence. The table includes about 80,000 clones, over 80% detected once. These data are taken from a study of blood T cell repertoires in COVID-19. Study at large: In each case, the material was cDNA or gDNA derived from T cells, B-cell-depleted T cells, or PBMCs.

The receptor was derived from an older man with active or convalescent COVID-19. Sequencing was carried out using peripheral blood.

The CDR3 region is CASRIGSFVRSYNEQFF. The CDR3 nucleotides are TGTGCCAGCAGAATCGGGTCTTTCGTAAGGTCCTACAATGAGCAGTTCTTC. The rearrangement uses TRBV21-1 and TRBJ2-1; TRBD2 is taken as the D call from the table, unchecked against the DNA. TRBV21-1 is a pseudogene locus. The CDR3 has 17 amino acids.